The 9 T cell receptor beta chains below were found in one sample sequenced in a study of blood T cell repertoires in COVID-19. Sequencing used immunoSEQ multiplex PCR; TCRdb keeps in-frame clones, though not all of them. The sample shows tens of thousands of clones, roughly nine tenths of them seen only once. Sequencing was carried out using peripheral blood. These receptors were obtained from a human donor with acute or convalescent COVID-19. The donor label of this sample is uncertain.

The rearrangement links TRBV19 to TRBJ1-5; TRBD1 agrees at 9 bases. V trimming: 3 bases; J trimming: 4 bases; junction bases outside the gene matches: 10. The CDR3 has 17 amino acids. Germline V lookup: CDR1 LNHDA, CDR2 SQIVND (reference sequence). In DNA, the CDR3 is TGTGCCAGTAGTATTCCGGGACAGGGCACTTTTAATCAGCCCCAGCATTTT. It is translated as CASSIPGQGTFNQPQHF.

The J gene is TRBJ2-7, the V gene TRBV18; possible D gene TRBD2, 5 bases. The CDR3 runs to 14 residues. The germline V gene has CDR1 KGHSH and CDR2 LQKENI. Trimming shortened V by 2 bases and J by 2 bases, and 10 bases separated the two germline ends. This CDR3 is CASSPSDGAYEQYF. The CDR3 coding sequence is TGTGCCAGCTCACCATCGGACGGGGCCTACGAGCAGTACTTC.

The gene calls are TRBV7-9 and TRBJ2-3, with 7 bases that match TRBD2. V shed 6 bases, J shed 4 bases, and the junction held 7 bases outside the gene matches. CDR3 size: 14 residues. Looked up from germline, CDR1 is SEHNR and CDR2 is FQNEAQ (reference sequence). The CDR3 protein is CASRQPGGSDTQYF. DNA of the CDR3: TGTGCCAGCAGGCAACCGGGAGGTTCAGATACGCAGTATTTT. The full variable domain, with the rest looked up from reference TRBV7-9 and TRBJ2-3, is DTGVSQNPRHKITKRGQNVTFRCDPISEHNRLYWYRQTLGQGPEFLTYFQNEAQLEKSRLLSDRFSAERPKGSFSTLEIQRTEQGDSAMYLCASRQPGGSDTQYFGPGTRLTVL.

This chain connects TRBV19 to TRBJ1-1; D unresolved. Germline CDR1 and CDR2: LNHDA and SQIVND (reference sequence). The length of the CDR3 is 13 residues. V shed 6 bases and J shed 6 bases, with 14 bases lying between them. CDR3 amino acids: CASSLSRNSEAFF. For the CDR3, the DNA is TGTGCCAGTAGCCTATCAAGAAACTCTGAAGCTTTCTTT.

CDR3 DNA sequence: TGTGCCAGCAGCCTGACAGGGGGCATAATCGAGCAGTACTTC. This encodes CASSLTGGIIEQYF. The chain employs TRBV7-2 and TRBJ2-7; 10 positions match TRBD1. V gave up 5 bases and J gave up 6 bases; unmatched junction bases: 7. The CDR3 consists of 14 residues. In germline, CDR1 is SGHTA, CDR2 FQGNSA.

The CDR3 reads CATSERQENGYTF. The CDR3 nucleotides read TGTGCCACCAGTGAACGACAGGAGAATGGCTACACCTTC. This chain uses TRBV24-1 with TRBJ1-2, with D possibly TRBD1 on 6 matching bases. Between the trimmed V and J ends, which lost 4 bases and 6 bases, there was a span of 11 bases. The V gene's germline CDR1 is KGHDR and CDR2 SFDVKD. The CDR3 covers 13 residues.

The rearrangement joins TRBV7-9 to TRBJ2-2; 9 bases align to TRBD1. This CDR3 has 17 residues. Germline V gene sequence: CDR1 SEHNR, CDR2 FQNEAQ (reference sequence). The V and J ends lost 5 bases and 4 bases, in that order; junction bases with no gene match: 11. DNA for the CDR3: TGTGCCAGCAGCATAAACTCGGGACAGGGCGGCACCGGGGAGCTGTTTTTT. Its protein is CASSINSGQGGTGELFF.

For this clone: Other DNA sequences in this sample translate to the same CDR3. The chain couples TRBV6-6 to TRBJ1-5, with 11 bases matching TRBD1. The V gene's germline CDR1 is MNHNY and CDR2 SVGAGI (reference sequence). The V and J ends lost 5 bases and 4 bases, in that order; junction bases with no gene match: 7. This CDR3 is 16 amino acids long. The CDR3 DNA sequence: TGTGCCAGCAGTCGGCTAGGGACAGGGGGGAATCAGCCCCAGCATTTT. This gives the protein CASSRLGTGGNQPQHF.

This clone was counted once. This chain joins TRBV29-1 and TRBJ2-2; 7 bases match TRBD2. The V gene's germline CDR1 is SQVTM and CDR2 ANQGSEA. V was pared by 8 bases and J by 0 bases, with 9 bases of the junction left unmatched. There are 15 residues in the CDR3. The CDR3 region is CSTGGEVANTGELFF. The CDR3 DNA reads TGCAGCACGGGGGGAGAGGTCGCGAACACCGGGGAGCTGTTTTTT.